The next 30 T cell receptor beta chains were all read from a single sample in a study of technical replicates of blood from four donors. Clones were sequenced by immunoSEQ multiplex PCR, and TCRdb holds only the in-frame ones, with some missing. The repertoire has about 68,000 clones, 95% to 98% of them found once; the top ten carry roughly 0.25%. The specimen was T cells isolated from PBMCs. The receptors shown here come from a human donor in good health.

V and J are TRBV2 and TRBJ1-2; no reliable D call. Per germline, CDR1 SNHLY and CDR2 FYNNEI. Trimming took 4 bases from V and 2 from J, leaving 5 bases between them. The CDR3 covers 12 residues. The CDR3 nucleotides read TGTGCCAGCAGTGTCGGGAACTATGGCTACACCTTC. Protein product: CASSVGNYGYTF.

The rearrangement uses TRBV5-1 and TRBJ2-3; 9 bases are a match to TRBD1. Germline V gene lookup returns CDR1 SGHRS and CDR2 YFSETQ. V lost 4 bases to trimming and J lost 4 bases; unmatched junction nucleotides: 7. The CDR3 length is 15 residues. Written as DNA, the CDR3 is TGCGCCAGCAGCGTCCGGGACAGGGACCCAGATACGCAGTATTTT. Residues: CASSVRDRDPDTQYF.

The chain recombines TRBV2 with TRBJ2-5; no definite D call. Looked up from germline, CDR1 is SNHLY and CDR2 is FYNNEI. The CDR3 length is 13 residues. Trimming stripped 3 bases from V and 1 base from J, with 6 bases between. The CDR3 DNA follows: TGTGCCAGCAGTGAGGGCCTCCAAGAGACCCAGTACTTC. Residues: CASSEGLQETQYF.

This chain links TRBV27 with TRBJ2-7, with 7 bases fitting TRBD2. The CDR3 extends over 15 amino acids. CDR1 MNHEY and CDR2 SMNVEV come from the germline V gene (reference sequence). The trim removed 3 bases at V and 0 bases at J, leaving 5 bases unmatched. CDR3 residues: CASSFSGDSSYEQYF. The CDR3 bases are TGTGCCAGCAGTTTCAGCGGGGATAGCTCCTACGAGCAGTACTTC.

Only one count was recorded for this clone. The chain has TRBV5-1 and TRBJ2-3; 7 positions match TRBD1. The CDR3 is 14 residues long. Germline V gene sequence: CDR1 SGHRS, CDR2 YFSETQ. With V trimmed by 4 bases and J by 6 bases, 8 bases remained unmatched. The DNA of the CDR3 is TGCGCCAGCAGCCCGGACAGGCCTGGGGATACGCAGTATTTT. This gives the protein CASSPDRPGDTQYF.

This chain links TRBV2 with TRBJ2-2; maybe TRBD2 (6 bases). V lost 11 bases and J 0 bases, leaving 10 bases between the germline ends. The CDR3 extends over 13 amino acids. Germline V gene lookup returns CDR1 SNHLY and CDR2 FYNNEI. Written as DNA, the CDR3 is TGTGCCGGGAGGTATGCGAACACCGGGGAGCTGTTTTTT. Translating it yields CAGRYANTGELFF.

The gene calls are TRBV27 and TRBJ2-1; D is possibly TRBD2 (6 bases). This CDR3 is 18 amino acids long. With 1 base removed from V and 5 bases from J, the gap between germline ends came to 21 bases. The germline CDR1 and CDR2 sequences are MNHEY and SMNVEV (reference sequence). CDR3 coding DNA: TGTGCCAGCAGTTTATTCATCGGAGGGACTTGGCGGGACAATGAGCAGTTCTTC. It encodes CASSLFIGGTWRDNEQFF.

This clone was detected once. The chain recombines TRBV7-2 with TRBJ1-1, with D possibly TRBD1 on 5 matching bases. The CDR3 loop spans 15 amino acids. CDR1 SGHTA and CDR2 FQGNSA come from the germline V gene. The V end was cut by 1 base, the J end by 4 bases, with 13 bases between. The CDR3 DNA sequence: TGTGCCAGCAGCTTAGGGCTTGCGGGGGGCACTGAAGCTTTCTTT. This translates into CASSLGLAGGTEAFF.

The gene calls are TRBV25-1 and TRBJ2-7; 7 nucleotides match TRBD1. The V gene's germline CDR1 is MGHDK and CDR2 SYGVNS. With V trimmed by 4 bases and J by 4 bases, 1 base remained unmatched. The CDR3 is made up of 12 amino acids. The chain's CDR3 is CASSVQGYEQYF. DNA of the CDR3: TGTGCCAGCAGTGTACAGGGGTACGAGCAGTACTTC.

The V gene is TRBV19, the J gene TRBJ2-1; D is ambiguous. Per the germline V gene, CDR1 is LNHDA and CDR2 is SQIVND (reference sequence). V lost 2 bases to trimming and J lost 7 bases, with 12 bases between them. This CDR3 region has 14 residues. As DNA, the CDR3 is TGTGCCAGTAGTATAACCCGCTCGGAGAATGAGCAGTTCTTC. Translating it yields CASSITRSENEQFF. The whole variable domain, filled in from reference TRBV19 and TRBJ2-1, reads DGGITQSPKYLFRKEGQNVTLSCEQNLNHDAMYWYRQDPGQGLRLIYYSQIVNDFQKGDIAEGYSVSREKKESFPLTVTSAQKNPTAFYLCASSITRSENEQFFGPGTRLTVL.

The chain recombines TRBV6-1 with TRBJ1-3; D is undetermined. This CDR3 comprises 15 residues. V dropped 7 bases and J dropped 0 bases, with 13 bases sitting between them. Germline CDR1 MNHNS, CDR2 SASEGT. The CDR3 region is CASTVTRGSGNTIYF. Written as DNA, the CDR3 is TGTGCCAGCACTGTGACGCGGGGCTCTGGAAACACCATATATTTT.

This clone is a singleton in its sample. The chain has TRBV9 and TRBJ1-1, with 7 bases lining up with TRBD1. This CDR3 contains 14 residues. Germline V lookup: CDR1 SGDLS, CDR2 YYNGEE. V gave up 4 bases and J gave up 8 bases; unmatched junction bases: 11. The CDR3 protein is CASSLRPGTAEAFF. The CDR3, as DNA: TGTGCCAGCAGCCTGAGACCCGGGACAGCAGAAGCTTTCTTT.

This sequence joins TRBV29-1 and TRBJ2-7, with 7 bases lining up with TRBD2. The CDR3 contains 13 residues. The germline gives CDR1 SQVTM, CDR2 ANQGSEA. V lost 1 base to trimming and J lost 2 bases; unmatched junction nucleotides: 2. The CDR3 DNA is TGCAGCGTTGAAGCTAGCGGTACCTACGAGCAGTACTTC. Residues: CSVEASGTYEQYF.

The chain is built from TRBV7-9 and TRBJ2-7; TRBD2 matches at 10 bases. This CDR3 has 15 amino acids. CDR1 SEHNR and CDR2 FQNEAQ come from the germline V gene (reference sequence). The J segment lost 1 base and the V segment lost 1 base, leaving 1 base of the junction unmatched. The CDR3 loop reads CASSLELAGSYEQYF. DNA for the CDR3: TGTGCCAGCAGCTTAGAACTAGCGGGATCCTACGAGCAGTACTTC.

This rearrangement joins TRBV5-4 to TRBJ2-1; 8 bases are shared with TRBD1. Germline V lookup: CDR1 SGHNT, CDR2 YYREEE (reference sequence). CDR3 length: 17 residues. Trimming cost V 5 bases and J 4 bases; bases outside gene matches: 14. In nucleotides, the CDR3 is TGTGCCAGCAGTTACTACACCCGGGACAGGAGATACAATGAGCAGTTCTTC. Translated: CASSYYTRDRRYNEQFF.

The rearrangement links TRBV9 to TRBJ2-3, with D maybe TRBD1 (5 bases). Trimming stripped 4 bases from V and 3 bases from J, with 12 bases between. Germline loops: CDR1 SGDLS, CDR2 YYNGEE. The CDR3 has 14 residues. CDR3 DNA: TGTGCCAGCAGCCCTCAAAAGGGGACAGATACGCAGTATTTT. Translating gives CASSPQKGTDTQYF.

This chain connects TRBV5-5 to TRBJ2-7; D is perhaps TRBD1 (6 bases). The CDR3 sequence is 15 residues long. Germline lookup yields CDR1 SGHKS and CDR2 YYEKEE (reference sequence). The V end was cut by 4 bases, the J end by 4 bases, with 18 bases between. The chain's CDR3 is CASSATPGHDYEQYF. CDR3 coding DNA: TGTGCCAGCAGCGCTACGCCGGGACATGATTACGAGCAGTACTTC.

The rearrangement uses TRBV7-2 and TRBJ1-5; tentatively, D is TRBD1 (6 bases). Deletions cut 4 bases from V and 4 bases from J, with 11 bases between. Per the germline V gene, CDR1 is SGHTA and CDR2 is FQGNSA. The CDR3 is 14 residues long. The CDR3 is CASSSRGGNQPQHF. In DNA form, the CDR3 reads TGTGCCAGCAGCTCGAGGGGGGGGAATCAGCCCCAGCATTTT.

The CDR3 DNA is TGCGCCAGCAGCCCCCGACTAGCTGGGTACGAGCAGTACTTC. Protein: CASSPRLAGYEQYF. The chain joins TRBV5-1 to TRBJ2-7, with TRBD2 matching over 7 bases. Germline V gene data show CDR1 as SGHRS and CDR2 as YFSETQ. This CDR3 spans 14 amino acids. V lost 4 bases and J lost 4; bases outside the gene matches: 8.

The rearrangement links TRBV6-1 to TRBJ2-7; TRBD1 might be the D (5 bases). Germline loops: CDR1 MNHNS, CDR2 SASEGT. The ends were cut back, 6 bases at V and 2 bases at J, with 8 bases in the middle. This CDR3 region has 12 residues. The CDR3 loop is CASRTDTYEQYF. The CDR3 DNA follows: TGTGCCAGCAGGACAGATACCTACGAGCAGTACTTC.

This chain links TRBV7-3 with TRBJ2-1; a possible D gene is TRBD2 (5 bases). Germline lookup yields CDR1 SGHTA and CDR2 FQGTGA. Deletions cut 2 bases from V and 6 bases from J, with 14 bases between. CDR3 length equals 15 residues. CDR3 in amino acids: CASSLVGLPSNEQFF. CDR3 nucleotide sequence: TGTGCCAGCAGCTTAGTTGGACTTCCCTCCAATGAGCAGTTCTTC.

The rearrangement uses TRBV6-5 and TRBJ1-2; D is undetermined. Germline V gives CDR1 MNHEY, CDR2 SVGAGI. V lost 10 bases and J 2 bases, leaving 8 bases between the germline ends. The CDR3 covers 11 residues. The CDR3 loop reads CATGPNYGYTF. CDR3 coding DNA: TGTGCCACAGGTCCCAACTATGGCTACACCTTC.

J is TRBJ2-3 and V is TRBV19, with a weak D call TRBD1 (5 bases). Trimming shortened V by 4 bases and J by 0 bases, and 11 bases separated the two germline ends. Looked up from germline, CDR1 is LNHDA and CDR2 is SQIVND (reference sequence). The CDR3 totals 15 residues. The CDR3 is CASSTVQVSTDTQYF. DNA of the CDR3: TGTGCCAGTAGTACAGTACAGGTTAGCACAGATACGCAGTATTTT.

The rearrangement uses TRBV18 and TRBJ1-1; D is unclear. The CDR3 spans 13 residues. The germline V gene has CDR1 KGHSH and CDR2 LQKENI. Trimming left V 3 bases short and J 1 base short, with 6 bases between. The CDR3 reads CASSPSQNTEAFF. CDR3 DNA sequence: TGTGCCAGCTCACCTTCCCAGAACACTGAAGCTTTCTTT. Full variable domain (rest looked up from reference TRBV18 and TRBJ1-1): NAGVMQNPRHLVRRRGQEARLRCSPMKGHSHVYWYRQLPEEGLKFMVYLQKENIIDESGMPKERFSAEFPKEGPSILRIQQVVRGDSAAYFCASSPSQNTEAFFGQGTRLTVV.

This clone was seen only once. The rearrangement links TRBV15 to TRBJ2-5; possibly TRBD2 for D (6 bases). V lost 3 bases and J 4 bases, leaving 15 bases between the germline ends. The CDR3 extends over 15 amino acids. Germline loops: CDR1 LNHNV, CDR2 YYDKDF (reference sequence). In DNA, the CDR3 is TGTGCCACCAGCAGCGCCGGGAGTCTAAGAGAGACCCAGTACTTC. As protein: CATSSAGSLRETQYF. The variable domain in full, with the rest retrieved from reference TRBV15 and TRBJ2-5, is DAMVIQNPRYQVTQFGKPVTLSCSQTLNHNVMYWYQQKSSQAPKLLFHYYDKDFNNEADTPDNFQSRRPNTSFCFLDIRSPGLGDTAMYLCATSSAGSLRETQYFGPGTRLLVL.

The chain employs TRBV30 and TRBJ2-2; no firm D call. Germline loops: CDR1 GTSNPN, CDR2 SVGIG (reference sequence). There are 11 residues in the CDR3. Trimming took 5 bases from V and 3 from J, leaving 4 bases between them. In DNA form, the CDR3 reads TGTGCCTGGTCAGACACCGGGGAGCTGTTTTTT. This sequence encodes CAWSDTGELFF.

The chain uses TRBV6-1 and TRBJ1-5, with TRBD1 matching 9 bases. The CDR3 is 15 amino acids. Germline CDR1 is MNHNS and CDR2 is SASEGT. With V trimmed by 0 bases and J by 8 bases, 5 bases remained unmatched. The CDR3 reads CASSEAPGQGKPQHF. For the CDR3, the DNA is TGTGCCAGCAGTGAAGCCCCGGGACAGGGAAAGCCCCAGCATTTT.

The chain is built from TRBV7-8 and TRBJ1-1; D possibly corresponds to TRBD1 (5 bases). Between the trimmed V and J ends, which lost 5 bases and 5 bases, there was a span of 18 bases. The germline V gene has CDR1 SGHVS and CDR2 FQNEAQ. The CDR3 is made up of 15 amino acids. The DNA of the CDR3 is TGTGCCAGCAGCCGAAACCAGGGAGGAAAGACTGAAGCTTTCTTT. The encoded protein is CASSRNQGGKTEAFF. Looking up the rest from reference TRBV7-8 and TRBJ1-1 gives the full variable domain: GAGVSQSPRYKVAKRGQDVALRCDPISGHVSLFWYQQALGQGPEFLTYFQNEAQLDKSGLPSDRFFAERPEGSVSTLKIQRTQQEDSAVYLCASSRNQGGKTEAFFGQGTRLTVV.

V usage is TRBV5-6 and J usage is TRBJ2-3, with D uncertain. V shed 2 bases and J shed 6 bases, with 19 bases lying between them. The CDR3 length is 16 residues. Germline V gene data show CDR1 as SGHDT and CDR2 as YYEEEE. CDR3 sequence (DNA): TGTGCCAGCAGCTTCCACTATGACCCCCCCGGCGATACGCAGTATTTT. It specifies CASSFHYDPPGDTQYF. Variable domain in full (rest from reference TRBV5-6 and TRBJ2-3): DAGVTQSPTHLIKTRGQQVTLRCSPKSGHDTVSWYQQALGQGPQFIFQYYEEEERQRGNFPDRFSGHQFPNYSSELNVNALLLGDSALYLCASSFHYDPPGDTQYFGPGTRLTVL.

The chain carries TRBV30 and TRBJ2-3, with D possibly being TRBD2 (6 bases). This CDR3 is built from 15 residues. Trimming removed 5 bases at V and 0 bases at J, with 15 bases between. CDR1 is GTSNPN and CDR2 is SVGIG in the germline V gene (reference sequence). CDR3 DNA sequence: TGTGCCTGGGGGGACTTGGGCAGAAGCACAGATACGCAGTATTTT. The encoded protein is CAWGDLGRSTDTQYF.